This T cell receptor (beta chain) was identified in a study of cytomegalovirus exposure and HLA in healthy donors (dated by TCRdb to the late 2010s). Background on the whole study: An earlier analysis of under 600 of the donors reported 250 to 300 Gb of sequence data and 100 million to 130 million unique TCR beta sequences from 190 million or so T cells. An early release that covered approximately 600 HLA-typed donors contained 300 to 350 gigabases of sequencing data and approximately 85 million unique TCR sequences. The genetic ancestry cluster associated with self-reported Caucasian donors included about four fifths of the roughly 400 genotyped donors. The study was designed to test whether signatures of past pathogen exposure could be identified by cataloging public T cell receptors. The study used immunosequencing to profile the T cell repertoires of 666 subjects and linked those repertoires to cytomegalovirus serostatus. A separate validation cohort of roughly 130 different subjects was used in addition to the roughly 700-subject first cohort. High-throughput TCR immunosequencing, statistical association of individual TCRs with disease status, and machine learning were combined to predict cytomegalovirus infection status. A later analysis re-examined previously published TCR beta repertoires from around 670 donors and added high-resolution HLA genotyping to investigate patterns of TCR occurrence. The later analysis used no new phenotypic data to find candidate immune exposures, relying instead on TCR beta sequences and their occurrence across donors. In an earlier analysis of 587 of the donors, high-throughput TCR beta sequencing was used to judge whether each TCR beta V gene segment behaved as functional or pseudogenic. Donor age, sex, ethnicity and CMV serostatus were collected together with the repertoire data. A later genetic analysis took genome-wide SNP genotypes for about 65% of the 666 donors and used that subset as a discovery cohort. Every repertoire in the discovery cohort had been generated on one and the same sequencing platform. Both class I and class II loci were covered by HLA typing, at four-digit resolution. Typing coverage varied by locus: roughly 620-640 donors for A, B, C, DRB1 and DQB1; 500 to 550 for DQA1; 600 to 610 for DPA1; roughly 450 for DPB1. Because of strong linkage in the cohort, five DR-DQ haplotypes were treated as single units for association and clustering. Among about 360 genotyped donors of the cohort, an average of about 240,000 unique TCR beta nucleotide sequences were sequenced per donor, approximately 20% of them non-productive.

To prepare the library, the immunoSEQ multiplex PCR assay was applied. For the multiplex PCR, a mixture combining 60 forward primers for TCR Vbeta segments and 13 reverse primers for TCR Jbeta segments was used. A multiplex PCR assay on genomic DNA amplified the CDR3 region of rearranged TCR beta genes. The amplified TCR beta libraries were sequenced on the Illumina HiSeq System as 87-base-pair reads. Regarding the original processing steps: A later analysis tallied roughly 76 million unique TCR beta chains across the 610 or so repertoires, and around 10 million of those chains were shared by two or more donors. To remove PCR and sequencing errors, raw reads were error-corrected and collapsed into unique sequences using a nearest-neighbor algorithm that merged closely related sequences. Alignment of CDR3 sequences to IMGT reference sequences was used to assign V, D and J gene segments. For a sequence to be retained, a match of at least six nucleotides to both a V gene segment and a J gene segment was required. A rearrangement was called productive if the CDR3 had no stop codons and remained in frame with V and J, and every other rearrangement was called non-productive. Following IMGT convention, CDR3 was defined as the stretch from the second conserved V-encoded cysteine up to the conserved J-encoded phenylalanine. The earlier analysis of approximately 590 of the donors excluded any sequence lacking an unambiguous match to a single V gene segment. An earlier analysis of 500 to 700 of the donors classified V segments as functional when productive rearrangements were above 56.7% and as segregating when the standard deviation between donors was above 5%. A statistical classification framework was developed to diagnose cytomegalovirus status using the catalog of TCR beta chain sequences. V and J gene assignment, in a later analysis, came from comparing TCR nucleotide sequences with IMGT/GENE-DB human TR gene sequences. A later analysis assigned CDR3 sequences and most-parsimonious VDJ recombination scenarios with the TCRdist pipeline. In a later analysis, every TCR beta chain was defined by the combination of its CDR3 amino acid sequence and its V-gene family, and reads without a unique V-gene family were dropped. In a later analysis, a few hundred highly shared, low-generation-probability nucleotide sequences were removed to address suspected cross-contamination and a sequencing artifact. For each public chain, a later analysis derived a clonal expansion index from normalized ranks of inferred template counts within each repertoire. In a later analysis, generation probabilities were computed using a VDJ recombination model fitted to out-of-frame rearrangements, and the results were checked against IGoR. In a later analysis, TCR-TCR, TCR-HLA and TCR-CMV co-occurrence was scored with hypergeometric tests, and a repertoire-size bias correction was applied to TCR pairs. False discovery rates were estimated in a later analysis by permuting HLA or CMV assignments 20 times. In a later analysis, co-occurring TCRs were grouped using DBSCAN, with TCRdist sequence similarity added in when clustering inside HLA-allele-positive subsets. Co-occurrence clustering excluded repertoires with fewer than 30,000 or more than 120,000 public chains, plus five with anomalous nucleotide sharing. The table comes from immuneACCESS by way of TCRdb, which keeps in-frame sequences with V and J called. Part of the clones is missing from these tables; in studies checked, under half for an unresolved V gene and the rest for unknown reasons. D and trimming were read from the DNA, whereas the V and J calls and clone size are those reported in that table. Present in this sample are about 110,000 clones, about 85% of which were seen just once. The top ten constitute 0.2% to 0.3% of the sample.

In total, over 600 healthy bone marrow donors made up the cohort. At the time of sampling, every cohort member was nominally healthy, though immune exposures that went unrecorded were likely present. The donor was CMV seronegative and was included in the group of over 300 seronegative cohort members. A peripheral blood sample was collected from each donor, and TCR beta sequencing was performed on peripheral blood mononuclear cells. The Qiagen DNeasy Blood Extraction Kit was used to extract genomic DNA from the blood cell samples. The V and J ends are trimmed by 5 bases and 12 bases, leaving 19 bases between them. From cysteine to phenylalanine, the CDR3 is 13 amino acids long. Only the CDR3 part of the read is kept: 39 bases, read in frame from the first base. Looking up the germline V gene yields CDR1 LGHNT and CDR2 FRNRAP. Details on this clone: The clone's antigen remains unknown. The sample holds no much larger clone one base away, and base qualities are not on file.

The paper's findings and limits, for the study overall: A cluster of highly shared sequence variants was judged likely to represent a technical artifact of the sequencing pipeline. In a later genetic analysis, fewer N-insertions in productive TCRs were reported among donors in an Asian-associated ancestry cluster than the 666-donor mean. An association between a missense DCLRE1C variant and V-gene and J-gene trimming of TCR beta chains was found in a later genetic analysis and replicated in an independent cohort. A later analysis associated roughly 17,000 TCR beta sequences with specific HLA alleles at a false discovery rate of 0.05. In a later analysis, the rate of TCR association differed among HLA loci, with DRB1 alleles having the most associated TCRs and HLA-C alleles having the fewest. According to a later analysis, parvovirus B19, influenza, CMV and Epstein-Barr virus appeared linked to several top co-occurrence clusters. Most CMV-associated TCR beta chains appeared to be HLA-restricted in a later analysis, and the HLA associations seemed to be driven largely by CMV exposure. An earlier analysis of approximately 570 of the donors showed that most TCR beta V segments appeared in productive rearrangements either about 90% or about 30% of the time, which broadly matched IMGT annotations. In a later analysis, HLA-associated TCR beta chains were found to be more clonally expanded and to have lower generation probabilities than equally common non-associated chains. A further reported finding was that TCR beta sequences accurately predicted the HLA-A and HLA-B alleles for most subjects in the first cohort. CMV serostatus was the only immune exposure information available for the cohort. When HLA alleles, especially DR and DQ, strongly co-occurred, TCR associations were difficult to assign to individual alleles. In vitro tests confirmed that a few of the cytomegalovirus-associated TCR beta chains recognize cytomegalovirus antigens. Because counts were too low, seventeen rarely observed V segments, including chromosome 9 orphons, were excluded from the earlier analysis of under 650 of the donors. Because some donors lacked HLA typing at each locus, the association tests relied only on the typed subset. Correlated functional status among segregating V segments might be attributable to linkage disequilibrium, but an unknown experimental factor could not be ruled out. Most TCR sequences were seen in very few donors, while some public TCRs were found in many individuals. Because the 87-base-pair reads could not distinguish some IMGT-functional V segments, including TRBV6-2 and TRBV6-3, those segments were excluded. In this cohort, only TCR beta chains were sequenced, and detectable features were limited by the absence of alpha or paired-chain data. Presence/absence analyses assumed roughly uniform sequencing depth across donors, an assumption that may not hold. The authors suggested that the approach could potentially be generalized to other disease states and immunological phenotypes. A total of fewer than 200 TCR beta chains were listed by the study as associated with cytomegalovirus. The classifier was reported to diagnose cytomegalovirus status with high specificity and sensitivity in both the original and validation cohorts.

The chain couples TRBV12-5 to TRBJ1-1; the D gene is possibly TRBD1, with 6 bases matching. The receptor was derived from a man aged 50 to 60 in good health and CMV-seronegative. The sequenced sample consisted of PBMCs. The CDR3 corresponds to CASGPTGSPKPFF. Read as DNA, the sequence is TGTGCTAGTGGTCCCACAGGGAGCCCGAAGCCTTTCTTT.